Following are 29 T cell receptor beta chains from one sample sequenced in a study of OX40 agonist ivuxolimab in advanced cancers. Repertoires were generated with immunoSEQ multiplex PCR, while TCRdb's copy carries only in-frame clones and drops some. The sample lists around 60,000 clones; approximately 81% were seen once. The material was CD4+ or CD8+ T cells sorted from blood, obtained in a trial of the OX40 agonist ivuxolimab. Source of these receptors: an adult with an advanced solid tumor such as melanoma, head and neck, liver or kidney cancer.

The CDR3 is CASIRQGSSNQPQHF. The CDR3 DNA reads TGTGCCAGCATCCGACAGGGTAGTAGCAATCAGCCCCAGCATTTT. The chain carries TRBV6-1 and TRBJ1-5, with TRBD1 identical over 7 bases. Losses at the gene ends were 7 bases for V and 0 bases for J; bases not matched to a gene: 6. Germline CDR1 and CDR2: MNHNS and SASEGT. This CDR3 has 15 amino acids.

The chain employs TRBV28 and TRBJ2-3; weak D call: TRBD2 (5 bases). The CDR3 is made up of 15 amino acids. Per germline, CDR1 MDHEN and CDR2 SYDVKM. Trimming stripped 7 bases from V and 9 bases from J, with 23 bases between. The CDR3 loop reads CASTIEERRGMTQYF. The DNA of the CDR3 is TGTGCCAGCACCATCGAGGAGCGCCGGGGAATGACGCAGTATTTT.

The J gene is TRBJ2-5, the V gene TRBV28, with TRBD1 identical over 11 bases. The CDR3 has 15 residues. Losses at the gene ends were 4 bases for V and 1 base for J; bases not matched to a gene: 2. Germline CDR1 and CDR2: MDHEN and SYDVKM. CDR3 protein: CASSYGTGGQETQYF. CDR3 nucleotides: TGTGCCAGCAGTTACGGGACAGGGGGCCAAGAGACCCAGTACTTC.

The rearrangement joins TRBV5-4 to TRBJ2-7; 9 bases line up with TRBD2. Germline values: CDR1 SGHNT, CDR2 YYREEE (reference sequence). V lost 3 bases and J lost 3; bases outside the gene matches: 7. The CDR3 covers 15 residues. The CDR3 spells CASSSVGAGGYEQYF. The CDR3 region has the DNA TGTGCCAGCAGCTCGGTTGGAGCGGGGGGCTACGAGCAGTACTTC. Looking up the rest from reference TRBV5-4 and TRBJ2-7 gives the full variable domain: ETGVTQSPTHLIKTRGQQVTLRCSSQSGHNTVSWYQQALGQGPQFIFQYYREEENGRGNFPPRFSGLQFPNYSSELNVNALELDDSALYLCASSSVGAGGYEQYFGPGTRLTVT.

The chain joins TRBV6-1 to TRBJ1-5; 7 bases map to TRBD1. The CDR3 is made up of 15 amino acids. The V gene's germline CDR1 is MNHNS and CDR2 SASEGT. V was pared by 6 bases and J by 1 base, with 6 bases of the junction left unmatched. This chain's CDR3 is CASRGGQASNQPQHF. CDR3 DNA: TGTGCCAGCAGGGGCGGACAGGCAAGCAATCAGCCCCAGCATTTT.

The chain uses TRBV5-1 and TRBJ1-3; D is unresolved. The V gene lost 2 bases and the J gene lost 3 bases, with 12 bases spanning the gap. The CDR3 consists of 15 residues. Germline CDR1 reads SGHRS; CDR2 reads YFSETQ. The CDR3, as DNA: TGCGCCAGCAGCTTTGACGGGGATCGTGGAAACACCATATATTTT. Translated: CASSFDGDRGNTIYF. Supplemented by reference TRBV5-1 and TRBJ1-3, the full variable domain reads KAGVTQTPRYLIKTRGQQVTLSCSPISGHRSVSWYQQTPGQGLQFLFEYFSETQRNKGNFPGRFSGRQFSNSRSEMNVSTLELGDSALYLCASSFDGDRGNTIYFGEGSWLTVV.

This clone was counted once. CDR3 bases: TGTGCCAGCAGCGTAGATCAGGGTTTCAATCAGCCCCAGCATTTT. It encodes CASSVDQGFNQPQHF. The chain carries TRBV9 and TRBJ1-5; tentative D call: TRBD1 (5 bases). V lost 0 bases and J lost 3, with 10 bases in between. There are 15 residues in the CDR3. Germline V gene data show CDR1 as SGDLS and CDR2 as YYNGEE.

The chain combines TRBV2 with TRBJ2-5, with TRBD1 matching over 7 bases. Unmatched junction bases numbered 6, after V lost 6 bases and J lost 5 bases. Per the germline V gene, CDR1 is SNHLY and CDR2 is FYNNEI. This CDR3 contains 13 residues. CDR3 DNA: TGTGCCAGCAGAGAGGACAGGAGCGAGACCCAGTACTTC. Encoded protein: CASREDRSETQYF.

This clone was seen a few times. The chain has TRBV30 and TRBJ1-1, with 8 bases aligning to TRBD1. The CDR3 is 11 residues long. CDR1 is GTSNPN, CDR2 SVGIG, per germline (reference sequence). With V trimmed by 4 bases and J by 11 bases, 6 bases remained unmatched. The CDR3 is CAWKMTGAAFF. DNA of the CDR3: TGTGCCTGGAAAATGACAGGGGCGGCTTTCTTT. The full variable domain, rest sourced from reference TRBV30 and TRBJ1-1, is SQTIHQWPATLVQPVGSPLSLECTVEGTSNPNLYWYRQAAGRGLQLLFYSVGIGQISSEVPQNLSASRPQDRQFILSSKKLLLSDSGFYLCAWKMTGAAFFGQGTRLTVV.

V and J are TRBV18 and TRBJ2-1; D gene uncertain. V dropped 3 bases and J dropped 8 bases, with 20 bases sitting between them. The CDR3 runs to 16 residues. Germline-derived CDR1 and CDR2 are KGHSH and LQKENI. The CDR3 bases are TGTGCCAGCTCACCGAGGTGGCAGGATTCACTGGATGAGCAGTTCTTC. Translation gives CASSPRWQDSLDEQFF.

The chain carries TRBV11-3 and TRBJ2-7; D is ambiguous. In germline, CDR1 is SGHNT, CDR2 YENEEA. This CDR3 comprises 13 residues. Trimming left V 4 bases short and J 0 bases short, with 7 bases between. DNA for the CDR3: TGTGCCAGCAGCTCTGGGCCCTCCTACGAGCAGTACTTC. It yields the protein CASSSGPSYEQYF.

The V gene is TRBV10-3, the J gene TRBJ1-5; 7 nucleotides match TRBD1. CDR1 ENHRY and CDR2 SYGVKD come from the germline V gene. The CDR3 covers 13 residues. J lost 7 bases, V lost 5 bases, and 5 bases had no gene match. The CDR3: CAISSDRDQPQHF. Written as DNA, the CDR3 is TGTGCCATCAGTTCCGACAGGGACCAGCCCCAGCATTTT.

The CDR3 sequence: CASTLGRTIGNQPQHF. The CDR3 bases are TGTGCCAGTACCTTGGGCCGCACTATTGGCAATCAGCCCCAGCATTTT. The chain couples TRBV19 to TRBJ1-5; D remains unclear. Germline CDR1 is LNHDA and CDR2 is SQIVND (reference sequence). Trimming left V 7 bases short and J 2 bases short, with 18 bases between. This CDR3 comprises 16 residues.

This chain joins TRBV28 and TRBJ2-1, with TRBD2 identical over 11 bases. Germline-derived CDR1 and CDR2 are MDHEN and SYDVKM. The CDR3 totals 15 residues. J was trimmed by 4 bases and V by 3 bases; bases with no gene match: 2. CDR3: CASSLTSGEYNEQFF. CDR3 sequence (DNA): TGTGCCAGCAGTTTGACTAGCGGGGAGTACAATGAGCAGTTCTTC.

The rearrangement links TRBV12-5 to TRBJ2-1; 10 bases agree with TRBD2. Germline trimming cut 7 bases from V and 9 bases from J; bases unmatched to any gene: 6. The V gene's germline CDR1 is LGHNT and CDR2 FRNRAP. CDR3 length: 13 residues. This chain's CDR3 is CASALAGESEQFF. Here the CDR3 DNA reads TGTGCTAGTGCGCTAGCGGGAGAGAGTGAGCAGTTCTTC.

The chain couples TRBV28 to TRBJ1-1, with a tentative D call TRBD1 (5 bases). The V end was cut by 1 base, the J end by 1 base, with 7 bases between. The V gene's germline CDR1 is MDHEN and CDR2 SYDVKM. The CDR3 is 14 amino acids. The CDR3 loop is CASSLYGGNTEAFF. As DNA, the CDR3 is TGTGCCAGCAGTTTATATGGGGGGAACACTGAAGCTTTCTTT.

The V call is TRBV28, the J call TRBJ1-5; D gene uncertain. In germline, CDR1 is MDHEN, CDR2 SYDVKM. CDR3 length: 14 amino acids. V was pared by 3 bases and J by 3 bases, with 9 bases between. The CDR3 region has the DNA TGTGCCAGCAGTTTCGGGAATACCAATCAGCCCCAGCATTTT. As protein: CASSFGNTNQPQHF.

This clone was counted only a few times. CDR3 sequence (DNA): TGTGCCAGCTACGAAAATAGGGGATTGAACACTGAAGCTTTCTTT. Translation: CASYENRGLNTEAFF. The V call is TRBV28, the J call TRBJ1-1; perhaps TRBD1 as D (5 bases). CDR1 and CDR2 from the germline V gene are MDHEN and SYDVKM. The CDR3 length is 15 residues. Trimming removed 8 bases from V and 0 bases from J, with 16 bases in between. Variable domain in full (rest from reference TRBV28 and TRBJ1-1): DVKVTQSSRYLVKRTGEKVFLECVQDMDHENMFWYRQDPGLGLRLIYFSYDVKMKEKGDIPEGYSVSREKKERFSLILESASTNQTSMYLCASYENRGLNTEAFFGQGTRLTVV.

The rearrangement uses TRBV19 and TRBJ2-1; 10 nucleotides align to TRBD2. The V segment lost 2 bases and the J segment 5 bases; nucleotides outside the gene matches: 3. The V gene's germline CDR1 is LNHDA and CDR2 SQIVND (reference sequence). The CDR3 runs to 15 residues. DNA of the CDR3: TGTGCCAGTAGTATATTTCTAGCGGGGGACAATGAGCAGTTCTTC. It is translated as CASSIFLAGDNEQFF.

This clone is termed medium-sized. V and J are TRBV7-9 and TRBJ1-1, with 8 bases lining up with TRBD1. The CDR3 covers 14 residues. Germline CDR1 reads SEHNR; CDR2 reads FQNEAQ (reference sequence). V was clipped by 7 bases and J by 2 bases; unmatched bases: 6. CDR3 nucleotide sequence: TGTGCCAGCACCCTGACAGGGGCCAACACTGAAGCTTTCTTT. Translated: CASTLTGANTEAFF.

In DNA form, the CDR3 reads TGTGCCAGTAGTATAATTAGCGGGGTTAGCACAGATACGCAGTATTTT. Amino acids: CASSIISGVSTDTQYF. The chain combines TRBV19 with TRBJ2-3; 8 bases align to TRBD2. Losses at the gene ends were 2 bases for V and 0 bases for J; bases not matched to a gene: 4. The V gene's germline CDR1 is LNHDA and CDR2 SQIVND (reference sequence). The CDR3 covers 16 residues.

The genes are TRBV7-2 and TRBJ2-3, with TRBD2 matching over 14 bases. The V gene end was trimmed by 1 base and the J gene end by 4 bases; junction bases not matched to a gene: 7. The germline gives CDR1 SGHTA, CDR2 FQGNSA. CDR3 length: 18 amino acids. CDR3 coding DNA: TGTGCCAGCAGCTTAGATCTGGGACTAGCGGGAGTCGCAGATACGCAGTATTTT. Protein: CASSLDLGLAGVADTQYF.

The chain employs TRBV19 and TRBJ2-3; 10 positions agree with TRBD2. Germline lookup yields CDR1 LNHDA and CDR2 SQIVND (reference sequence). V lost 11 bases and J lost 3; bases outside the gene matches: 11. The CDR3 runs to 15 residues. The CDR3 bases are TGTGCCTCCCCGGGTGTAGCGGGAGGTACAGATACGCAGTATTTT. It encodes CASPGVAGGTDTQYF.

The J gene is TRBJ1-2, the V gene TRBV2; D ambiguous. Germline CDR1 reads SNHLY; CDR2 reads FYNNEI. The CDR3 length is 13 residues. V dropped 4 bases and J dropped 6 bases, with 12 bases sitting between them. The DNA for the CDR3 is TGTGCCAGCAGTGTAATGGTAGCTCATGGCTACACCTTC. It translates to CASSVMVAHGYTF.

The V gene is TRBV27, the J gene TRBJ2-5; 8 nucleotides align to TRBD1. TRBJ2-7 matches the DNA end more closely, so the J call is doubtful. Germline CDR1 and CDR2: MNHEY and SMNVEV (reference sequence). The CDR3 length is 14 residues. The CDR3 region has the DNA TGTGCCAGCAGTTTTTGGGACAGGTCCTACGAGCAGTACTTC. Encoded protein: CASSFWDRSYEQYF.

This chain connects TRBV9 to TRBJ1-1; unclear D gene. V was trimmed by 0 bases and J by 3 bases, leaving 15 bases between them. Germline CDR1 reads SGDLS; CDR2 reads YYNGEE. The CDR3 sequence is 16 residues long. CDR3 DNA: TGTGCCAGCAGCGTAGCGGTATGGCAGGACGACACTGAAGCTTTCTTT. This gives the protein CASSVAVWQDDTEAFF. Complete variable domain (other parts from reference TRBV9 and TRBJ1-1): DSGVTQTPKHLITATGQRVTLRCSPRSGDLSVYWYQQSLDQGLQFLIQYYNGEERAKGNILERFSAQQFPDLHSELNLSSLELGDSALYFCASSVAVWQDDTEAFFGQGTRLTVV.

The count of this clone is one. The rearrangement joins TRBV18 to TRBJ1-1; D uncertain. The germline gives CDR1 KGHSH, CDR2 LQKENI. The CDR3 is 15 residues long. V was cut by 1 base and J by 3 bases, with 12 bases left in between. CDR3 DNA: TGTGCCAGCTCACCACAGGCAACCTGGGACACTGAAGCTTTCTTT. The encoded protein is CASSPQATWDTEAFF.

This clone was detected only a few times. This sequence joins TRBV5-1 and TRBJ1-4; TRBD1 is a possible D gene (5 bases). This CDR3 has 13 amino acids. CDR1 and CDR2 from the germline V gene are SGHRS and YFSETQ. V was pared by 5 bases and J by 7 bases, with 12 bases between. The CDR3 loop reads CASSRGGSEKLFF. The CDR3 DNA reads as TGCGCCAGCAGTCGGGGGGGTAGTGAAAAACTGTTTTTT.

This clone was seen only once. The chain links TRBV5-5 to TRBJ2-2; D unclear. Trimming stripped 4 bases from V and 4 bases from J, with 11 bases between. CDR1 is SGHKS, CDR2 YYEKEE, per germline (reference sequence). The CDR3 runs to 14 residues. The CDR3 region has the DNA TGTGCCAGCAGCCCGCTAGGACCCACCGGGGAGCTGTTTTTT. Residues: CASSPLGPTGELFF.